This T cell receptor (beta chain) was recorded in a study of blood T cell repertoires in COVID-19. Study-wide background: Samples came from the United States, Italy and Spain, spanning acute and convalescent COVID-19. Sources were T cells, B-cell-depleted T cells, or PBMCs; the material itself was cDNA or gDNA.

In the study's own analysis: Counts of nucleated cells, estimated from reference gene primer amplification, were obtained. Measured with immunoSEQ multiplex PCR; TCRdb has only the in-frame clones, and not every one. V, J and clone size are taken as reported in that table, and D and trimming were inferred from the DNA itself. Found here are 95,000 to 150,000 clones, 70% to 85% of them singletons; the top ten hold about 4.2%. The CDR3 consists of 16 residues. V shed 5 bases, J shed 4 bases, and the junction held 10 bases outside the gene matches. Per germline, CDR1 SEHNR and CDR2 FQNEAQ (reference sequence).

J is TRBJ2-3 and V is TRBV7-9, with 9 bases that match TRBD2. This TCR came from a woman between 65 and 79 years old with acute or convalescent COVID-19. Sequences were obtained from peripheral blood. DNA of the CDR3: TGTGCCAGCAGCGGTATGCTGGGACTAGCTTCAGATACGCAGTATTTT. Amino acids: CASSGMLGLASDTQYF.